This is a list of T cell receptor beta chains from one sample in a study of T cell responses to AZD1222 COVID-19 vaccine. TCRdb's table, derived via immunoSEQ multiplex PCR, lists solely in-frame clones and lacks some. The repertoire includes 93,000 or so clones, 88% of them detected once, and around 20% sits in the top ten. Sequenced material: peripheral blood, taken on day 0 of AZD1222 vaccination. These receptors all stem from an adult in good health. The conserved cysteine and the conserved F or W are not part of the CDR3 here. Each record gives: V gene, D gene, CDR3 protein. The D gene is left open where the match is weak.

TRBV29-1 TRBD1 SVGTGRNYEQY
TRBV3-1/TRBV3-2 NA ASSHLSLANEQY
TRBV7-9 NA ASSPYPGPYTGELF
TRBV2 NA ASKSGSTNTGELF
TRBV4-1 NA ASSQWQNEKLF
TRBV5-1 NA ASSQGGDSEKLF
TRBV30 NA AGTRGAETQY
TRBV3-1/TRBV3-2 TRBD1 ASSAQGVDYGYT
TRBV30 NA AWASGAGGELF
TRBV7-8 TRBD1 ASTSDRTLSYEQY
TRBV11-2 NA ASSLGEPTEAF
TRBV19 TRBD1 ASSADREGNSNGYT
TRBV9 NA ASSAGGSLSVGQPQH
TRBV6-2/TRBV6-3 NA ASSYINTQY
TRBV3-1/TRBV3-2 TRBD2 ASSLGTSGSGYNEQF
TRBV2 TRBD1 ASSGTGAFSGNTIY
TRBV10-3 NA AISDSGQGSYGYT
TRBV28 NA ASTQGAGYGYT
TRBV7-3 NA ASSLTKDVVYGYT
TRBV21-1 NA ASIRNRGHRPPQH
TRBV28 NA ASSSYRVEGYT
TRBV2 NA ASSAQGKRDGYT
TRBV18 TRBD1 ASSRDRDTEAF
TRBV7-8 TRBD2 ASSSLAGSGRGTQY
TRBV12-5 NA ASGPSYEQY
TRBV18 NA ASSPTGVNTEAF
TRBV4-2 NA ASSQDLRDEQF
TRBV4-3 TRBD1 ASSQGRLLRGRGGYT
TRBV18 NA ASSLETGNQNGYT
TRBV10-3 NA AISERQGNTEAF
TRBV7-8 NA ASSFARVTNYGYT
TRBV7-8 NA ASSLGVYNEKLF
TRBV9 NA ASSVALEGPLNYGYT
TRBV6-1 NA ASSEAPWQGNEKLF
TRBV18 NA ASSLLTGSPNYEQY
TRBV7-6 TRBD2 ASSPSPGGNTGELF
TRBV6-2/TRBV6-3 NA ASSYVGYEQY
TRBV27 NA ASSLSWGPSYEQY
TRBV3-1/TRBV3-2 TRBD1 ASSQVTGGGYT